The 27 T cell receptor beta chains reported below all come from one sample, sequenced in a study of blood T cell repertoires in COVID-19. Repertoires were generated with immunoSEQ multiplex PCR, while TCRdb's copy carries only in-frame clones and drops some. In the table there are about 300,000 clones, over 75% of which are singletons. Sequenced material: PBMCs or T cells enriched from blood (not recorded which). The receptors derive from a man aged 25-45 years who had recovered from COVID-19.

The V call is TRBV5-4, the J call TRBJ1-4, with D uncertain. Deletions cut 2 bases from V and 3 bases from J, with 11 bases between. The CDR3 length is 15 residues. Germline values: CDR1 SGHNT, CDR2 YYREEE (reference sequence). CDR3 nucleotides: TGTGCCAGCAGCTTATACGTGGGAGCTAATGAAAAACTGTTTTTT. Protein product: CASSLYVGANEKLFF.

The V and J genes are TRBV25-1 and TRBJ2-3, with D tentatively TRBD2 (6 bases). The length of the CDR3 is 15 residues. V was clipped by 0 bases and J by 5 bases, with 12 bases between them. The V gene's germline CDR1 is MGHDK and CDR2 SYGVNS. This CDR3 is CASSEYSGVKDTQYF. The CDR3 DNA reads TGTGCCAGCAGTGAATATTCGGGGGTTAAAGATACGCAGTATTTT.

The J gene is TRBJ2-7, the V gene TRBV5-1, with D perhaps matching TRBD1 (5 bases). The CDR3 runs 13 residues. Trimming cost V 6 bases and J 1 base, with 11 bases left between them. In germline, CDR1 is SGHRS, CDR2 YFSETQ. The CDR3 protein is CASKAGRSYEQYF. CDR3 DNA sequence: TGCGCCAGCAAGGCAGGGCGTTCCTACGAGCAGTACTTC. Full variable domain (missing parts from reference TRBV5-1 and TRBJ2-7): KAGVTQTPRYLIKTRGQQVTLSCSPISGHRSVSWYQQTPGQGLQFLFEYFSETQRNKGNFPGRFSGRQFSNSRSEMNVSTLELGDSALYLCASKAGRSYEQYFGPGTRLTVT.

The chain uses TRBV3-1 (or the pseudogene TRBV3-2) and TRBJ2-7; 8 bases match TRBD1. V lost 7 bases, J lost 3 bases, and 11 bases stayed unmatched. This CDR3 region has 15 residues. Germline CDR1 and CDR2: LGHDT and YNNKEL (reference sequence). This chain's CDR3 is CASTIRRQGNYEQYF. The CDR3, as DNA: TGTGCCAGCACCATAAGAAGACAGGGGAACTACGAGCAGTACTTC.

J is TRBJ2-7 and V is TRBV10-1; 11 positions agree with TRBD2. V was clipped by 3 bases and J by 1 base; unmatched bases: 5. The length of the CDR3 is 16 residues. Germline V gene sequence: CDR1 WNHNN, CDR2 SYGVQD (reference sequence). CDR3 nucleotides: TGCGCCAGCAGTGACCAGGGGACTAGCGGTTCCTACGAGCAGTACTTC. Translated: CASSDQGTSGSYEQYF.

This chain connects TRBV27 to TRBJ1-2; 7 bases match TRBD1. The ends lost 6 bases at V and 6 bases at J; junction bases unmatched: 13. Germline CDR1 is MNHEY and CDR2 is SMNVEV (reference sequence). The CDR3 loop spans 15 amino acids. In DNA form, the CDR3 reads TGTGCCAGCAGACAAGCCAGGGGGTCATGGCATGGCTACACCTTC. It encodes CASRQARGSWHGYTF.

The chain combines TRBV28 with TRBJ1-3; a weak D match, TRBD1 (5 bases). In germline, CDR1 is MDHEN, CDR2 SYDVKM. The ends were cut back, 5 bases at V and 2 bases at J, with 16 bases in the middle. The length of the CDR3 is 16 residues. DNA for the CDR3: TGTGCCAGCAGTGATTCCGGGACTCGGGCTGGAAACACCATATATTTT. Translating gives CASSDSGTRAGNTIYF.

The CDR3 coding sequence is TGTGCCAGCAGCCCCGGGACAGGGAGGAACACCGGGGAGCTGTTTTTT. Translating it yields CASSPGTGRNTGELFF. The chain links TRBV3-1 (or the pseudogene TRBV3-2) to TRBJ2-2; 9 bases are a match to TRBD1. V shed 4 bases, J shed 1 base, and the junction held 4 bases outside the gene matches. Germline V gives CDR1 LGHDT, CDR2 YNNKEL (reference sequence). The CDR3 is 16 residues long.

Of note for this clone: At the DNA level, this CDR3 is encoded by other sequences in the same sample as well. The CDR3 region has the DNA TGTGCCAGCAGTTACTCGGGTCAGGGTGGCGGCTACACCTTC. Amino acids: CASSYSGQGGGYTF. The chain is built from TRBV6-5 and TRBJ1-2; D may be TRBD1 (5 bases). CDR3 length: 14 amino acids. V was pared by 0 bases and J by 8 bases, with 13 bases between. Germline V gives CDR1 MNHEY, CDR2 SVGAGI.

The chain recombines TRBV29-1 with TRBJ1-3, with 12 bases fitting TRBD1. Losses at the gene ends were 5 bases for V and 7 bases for J; bases not matched to a gene: 6. CDR3 size: 14 residues. Looked up from germline, CDR1 is SQVTM and CDR2 is ANQGSEA. In DNA, the CDR3 is TGCAGCGTTTTAGGGGACAGGGGGCTCAACACCATATATTTT. Translated: CSVLGDRGLNTIYF.

The chain combines TRBV20-1 with TRBJ2-7; D unclear. Trimming removed 1 base at V and 5 bases at J, with 6 bases between. CDR3 length: 11 residues. Germline V gives CDR1 DFQATT, CDR2 SNEGSKA (reference sequence). DNA of the CDR3: TGCAGTGCTAGAGTCCGGGACGAGCAGTACTTC. Its translation is CSARVRDEQYF.

A word on this clone: Other DNA sequences in this specimen translate into the identical CDR3. This chain connects TRBV10-1 to TRBJ2-1; D call uncertain. Trimming stripped 2 bases from V and 6 bases from J, with 5 bases between. The CDR3 is 12 residues long. Germline CDR1 and CDR2: WNHNN and SYGVQD (reference sequence). The CDR3 bases are TGCGCCAGCAGTGAGAGTAGCAATGAGCAGTTCTTC. Translated: CASSESSNEQFF.

The V gene is TRBV9, the J gene TRBJ2-5, with 7 bases identical to TRBD2. This CDR3 is 15 amino acids long. J gave up 2 bases and V 4 bases, and 8 bases lay outside the gene matches. The germline V gene encodes CDR1 SGDLS and CDR2 YYNGEE. Written as DNA, the CDR3 is TGTGCCAGCAGCCCCACGACTAGCCCTCAAGAGACCCAGTACTTC. Translating gives CASSPTTSPQETQYF. The full variable domain, rest sourced from reference TRBV9 and TRBJ2-5, is DSGVTQTPKHLITATGQRVTLRCSPRSGDLSVYWYQQSLDQGLQFLIQYYNGEERAKGNILERFSAQQFPDLHSELNLSSLELGDSALYFCASSPTTSPQETQYFGPGTRLLVL.

Concerning this clone: The sample holds other DNA sequences that translate to the same CDR3. The V call is TRBV5-1, the J call TRBJ1-1; maybe TRBD1 (6 bases). The CDR3 extends over 14 amino acids. CDR1 is SGHRS, CDR2 YFSETQ, per germline. V dropped 4 bases and J dropped 2 bases, with 12 bases sitting between them. Here the CDR3 reads CASSLGQTNTEAFF. CDR3 coding DNA: TGCGCCAGCAGCCTCGGACAGACTAACACTGAAGCTTTCTTT. Full variable domain (missing parts from reference TRBV5-1 and TRBJ1-1): KAGVTQTPRYLIKTRGQQVTLSCSPISGHRSVSWYQQTPGQGLQFLFEYFSETQRNKGNFPGRFSGRQFSNSRSEMNVSTLELGDSALYLCASSLGQTNTEAFFGQGTRLTVV.

In regard to this clone: Compared with germline, one end of the junction differs, possibly owing to a read error. The chain employs TRBV7-7 and TRBJ2-3; 11 nucleotides match TRBD2. This CDR3 spans 16 amino acids. The germline V gene has CDR1 SSHAT and CDR2 FNYEAQ (reference sequence). CDR3 in DNA: TGTGCTAGCAGCCAGGGACTAGCGGAACCCACAGATACGCAGTATTTT. Amino acids: CASSQGLAEPTDTQYF. Complete variable domain (other parts from reference TRBV7-7 and TRBJ2-3): GAGVSQSPRYKVTKRGQDVTLRCDPISSHATLYWYQQALGQGPEFLTYFNYEAQPDKSGLPSDRFSAERPEGSISTLTIQRTEQRDSAMYRCASSQGLAEPTDTQYFGPGTRLTVL.

This clone was seen a single time. The rearrangement uses TRBV7-6 and TRBJ2-2, with 12 bases matching TRBD2. The length of the CDR3 is 16 residues. Germline loops: CDR1 SGHVS, CDR2 FNYEAQ. V shed 5 bases and J 3 bases; nucleotides not matched to a gene: 4. Here the CDR3 reads CASSPTSGRHTGELFF. CDR3 in DNA: TGTGCCAGCAGCCCAACTAGCGGGAGGCACACCGGGGAGCTGTTTTTT. The full variable domain, rest sourced from reference TRBV7-6 and TRBJ2-2, is GAGVSQSPRYKVTKRGQDVALRCDPISGHVSLYWYRQALGQGPEFLTYFNYEAQQDKSGLPNDRFSAERPEGSISTLTIQRTEQRDSAMYRCASSPTSGRHTGELFFGEGSRLTVL.

The chain carries TRBV30 and TRBJ1-1, with D possibly TRBD1 on 5 matching bases. Trimming shortened V by 3 bases and J by 0 bases, and 14 bases separated the two germline ends. The germline V gene encodes CDR1 GTSNPN and CDR2 SVGIG (reference sequence). CDR3 size: 15 residues. The CDR3 DNA reads as TGTGCCTGGAGGAGTTTAGGGGCCCTGAACACTGAAGCTTTCTTT. It is translated as CAWRSLGALNTEAFF.

This chain links TRBV5-8 with TRBJ2-7, with a possible D match to TRBD1 (7 bases). Germline-derived CDR1 and CDR2 are SGHTS and YDEGEE. This CDR3 is built from 16 residues. With 9 bases removed from V and 5 bases from J, the gap between germline ends came to 27 bases. The CDR3 spells CATTATPGAGGHEQYF. The CDR3 DNA follows: TGTGCCACTACCGCCACTCCGGGGGCAGGGGGACACGAGCAGTACTTC.

The rearrangement uses TRBV7-9 and TRBJ1-5; D remains ambiguous. Between the trimmed V and J ends, which lost 5 bases and 0 bases, there was a span of 8 bases. This CDR3 has 14 residues. Germline loops: CDR1 SEHNR, CDR2 FQNEAQ (reference sequence). The CDR3 DNA reads as TGTGCCAGCAGCCCCCGCAGTAGCAATCAGCCCCAGCATTTT. This sequence encodes CASSPRSSNQPQHF.

The chain is built from TRBV5-4 and TRBJ2-7; 9 bases align to TRBD2. The junction had 12 bases not matched to a gene; V was cut back by 5 bases and J by 3 bases. The CDR3 consists of 16 residues. Germline CDR1 and CDR2: SGHNT and YYREEE (reference sequence). CDR3 sequence reads: CASRAGSLAGSYEQYF. The CDR3 region has the DNA TGTGCCAGCAGGGCCGGGAGCCTAGCGGGAAGCTACGAGCAGTACTTC. Full variable domain (remainder filled in from reference TRBV5-4 and TRBJ2-7): ETGVTQSPTHLIKTRGQQVTLRCSSQSGHNTVSWYQQALGQGPQFIFQYYREEENGRGNFPPRFSGLQFPNYSSELNVNALELDDSALYLCASRAGSLAGSYEQYFGPGTRLTVT.

The V call is TRBV27, the J call TRBJ1-1, with D perhaps matching TRBD1 (5 bases). CDR1 and CDR2 from the germline V gene are MNHEY and SMNVEV (reference sequence). The germline V and J ends were trimmed by 2 bases and 0 bases, with 16 bases remaining between them. The CDR3 has 17 residues. The CDR3 spells CASSLGQGSPMNTEAFF. The CDR3, as DNA: TGTGCCAGCAGTTTAGGGCAGGGAAGCCCAATGAACACTGAAGCTTTCTTT.

This clone occurred once. J is TRBJ2-1 and V is TRBV27; D remains ambiguous. There are 12 residues in the CDR3. The V and J ends lost 7 bases and 3 bases respectively, with 7 bases between them. From germline, CDR1 is MNHEY and CDR2 SMNVEV (reference sequence). CDR3: CASKPNYNEQFF. In DNA form, the CDR3 reads TGTGCCAGCAAGCCTAACTACAATGAGCAGTTCTTC.

The rearrangement uses TRBV5-1 and TRBJ2-3, with D tentatively TRBD2 (7 bases). Germline lookup yields CDR1 SGHRS and CDR2 YFSETQ. This CDR3 spans 15 amino acids. The V end lost 4 bases, the J end lost 5 bases, and 17 bases lay between the germline ends. This CDR3 is CASSREGGPIDTQYF. In DNA form, the CDR3 reads TGCGCCAGCAGCAGGGAGGGGGGGCCAATAGATACGCAGTATTTT.

This clone occurred once. V is TRBV6-5 and J is TRBJ2-1, with 12 bases that match TRBD2. CDR1 and CDR2 from the germline V gene are MNHEY and SVGAGI. The CDR3 totals 15 residues. The junction had 10 bases not matched to a gene; V was cut back by 8 bases and J by 8 bases. This chain's CDR3 is CASLRLAGGPYEQFF. The DNA for the CDR3 is TGTGCCAGCCTCCGCCTAGCGGGAGGGCCCTATGAGCAGTTCTTC.

The chain combines TRBV7-8 with TRBJ1-5, with a possible D match to TRBD1 (5 bases). Deletions cut 2 bases from V and 3 bases from J, with 11 bases between. The CDR3 runs 15 residues. Germline loops: CDR1 SGHVS, CDR2 FQNEAQ. Here the CDR3 reads CASSLKSGFNQPQHF. DNA for the CDR3: TGTGCCAGCAGCTTAAAGTCAGGGTTCAATCAGCCCCAGCATTTT. Complete variable domain (other parts from reference TRBV7-8 and TRBJ1-5): GAGVSQSPRYKVAKRGQDVALRCDPISGHVSLFWYQQALGQGPEFLTYFQNEAQLDKSGLPSDRFFAERPEGSVSTLKIQRTQQEDSAVYLCASSLKSGFNQPQHFGDGTRLSIL.

This CDR3 is CASRGSSYEQYF. DNA for the CDR3: TGTGCCAGTAGGGGGAGCTCCTACGAGCAGTACTTC. This sequence joins TRBV19 and TRBJ2-7, with D tentatively TRBD2 (5 bases). The CDR3 extends over 12 amino acids. The germline V gene encodes CDR1 LNHDA and CDR2 SQIVND (reference sequence). V lost 6 bases, J lost 0 bases, and 6 bases lay in between.

The chain has TRBV20-1 and TRBJ1-1, with a tentative D call TRBD1 (6 bases). V lost 4 bases, J lost 13 bases, and 16 bases lay in between. The germline V gene encodes CDR1 DFQATT and CDR2 SNEGSKA (reference sequence). This CDR3 comprises 11 residues. CDR3 amino acids: CSAKGHLLDFF. The CDR3 DNA reads TGCAGTGCTAAGGGACACCTCCTAGATTTCTTT.